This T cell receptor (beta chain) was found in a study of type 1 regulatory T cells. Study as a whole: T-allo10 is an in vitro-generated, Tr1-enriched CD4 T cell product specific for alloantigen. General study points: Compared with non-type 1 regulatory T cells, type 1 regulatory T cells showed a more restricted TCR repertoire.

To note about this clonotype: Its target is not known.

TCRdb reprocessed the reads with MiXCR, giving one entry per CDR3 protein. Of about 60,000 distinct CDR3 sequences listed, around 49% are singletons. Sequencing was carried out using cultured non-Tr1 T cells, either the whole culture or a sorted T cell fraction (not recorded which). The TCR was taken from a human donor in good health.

CDR3 DNA: TGCAGTGCGAAGGTATCCGGGACAGGGAAGGACACTGAAGCTTTCTTT. It yields the protein CSAKVSGTGKDTEAFF. The chain links TRBV20-1 to TRBJ1-1; TRBD1 matches 9 bases. The CDR3 spans 16 residues. CDR1 and CDR2 (germline): DFQATT, SNEGSKA (reference sequence). J was trimmed by 3 bases and V by 6 bases; bases with no gene match: 14.